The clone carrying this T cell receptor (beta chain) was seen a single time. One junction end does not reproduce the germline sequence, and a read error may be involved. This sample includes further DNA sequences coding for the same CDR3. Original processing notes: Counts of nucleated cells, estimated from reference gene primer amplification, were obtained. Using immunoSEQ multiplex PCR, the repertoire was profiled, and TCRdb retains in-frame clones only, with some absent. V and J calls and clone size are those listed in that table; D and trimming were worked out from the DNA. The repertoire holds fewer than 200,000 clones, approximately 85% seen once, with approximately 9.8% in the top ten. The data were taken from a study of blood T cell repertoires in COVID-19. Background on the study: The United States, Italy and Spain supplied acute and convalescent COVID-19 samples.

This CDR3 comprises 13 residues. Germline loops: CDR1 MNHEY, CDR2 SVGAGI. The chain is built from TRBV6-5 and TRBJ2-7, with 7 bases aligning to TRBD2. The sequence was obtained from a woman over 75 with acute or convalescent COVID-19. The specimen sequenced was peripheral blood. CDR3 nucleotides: TGTGCCAGTAGTTACTCGTCGGGAGGAGTGCAGTACTTC. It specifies CASSYSSGGVQYF.